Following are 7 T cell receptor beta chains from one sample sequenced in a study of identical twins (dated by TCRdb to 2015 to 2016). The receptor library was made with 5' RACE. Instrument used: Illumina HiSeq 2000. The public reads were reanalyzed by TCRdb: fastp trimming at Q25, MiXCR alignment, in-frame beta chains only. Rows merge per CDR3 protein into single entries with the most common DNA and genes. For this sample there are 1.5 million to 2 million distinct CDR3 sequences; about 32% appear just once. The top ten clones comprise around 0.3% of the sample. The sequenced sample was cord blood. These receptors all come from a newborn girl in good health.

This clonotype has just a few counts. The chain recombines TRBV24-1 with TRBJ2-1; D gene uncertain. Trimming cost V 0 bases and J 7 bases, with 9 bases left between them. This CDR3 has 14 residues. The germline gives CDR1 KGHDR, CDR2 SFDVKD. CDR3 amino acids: CATSDLGVNNEQFF. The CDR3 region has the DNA TGTGCCACCAGTGATTTGGGGGTCAATAATGAGCAGTTCTTC.

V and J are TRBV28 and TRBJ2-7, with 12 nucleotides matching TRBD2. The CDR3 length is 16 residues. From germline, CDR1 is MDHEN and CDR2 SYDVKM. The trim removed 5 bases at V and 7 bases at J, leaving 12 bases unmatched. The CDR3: CASSKASGRANNEQYF. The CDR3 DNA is TGTGCCAGCAGTAAGGCTAGCGGGAGGGCTAACAATGAGCAGTACTTC.

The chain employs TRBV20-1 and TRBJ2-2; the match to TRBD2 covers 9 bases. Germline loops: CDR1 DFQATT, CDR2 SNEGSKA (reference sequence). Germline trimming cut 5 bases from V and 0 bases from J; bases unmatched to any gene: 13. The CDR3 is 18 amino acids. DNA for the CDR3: TGCAGTGCTTGGGACCTTGGACTAGCGATCCCGAACACCGGGGAGCTGTTTTTT. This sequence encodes CSAWDLGLAIPNTGELFF.

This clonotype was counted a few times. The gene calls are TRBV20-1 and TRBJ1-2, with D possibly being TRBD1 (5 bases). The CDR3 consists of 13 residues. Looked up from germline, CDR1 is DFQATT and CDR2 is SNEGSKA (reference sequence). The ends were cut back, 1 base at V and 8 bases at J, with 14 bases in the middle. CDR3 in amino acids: CSARVEGLEGYTF. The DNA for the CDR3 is TGCAGTGCTAGAGTCGAGGGGCTAGAAGGCTACACCTTC.

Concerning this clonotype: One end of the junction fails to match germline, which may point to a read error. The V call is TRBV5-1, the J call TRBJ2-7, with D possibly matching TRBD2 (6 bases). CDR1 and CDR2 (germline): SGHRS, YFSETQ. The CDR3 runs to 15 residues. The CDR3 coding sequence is TGCGCCAGCAGCTTGGCCTGGGGGACTTCCTGCGAGCAGTACTTC. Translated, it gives CASSLAWGTSCEQYF.

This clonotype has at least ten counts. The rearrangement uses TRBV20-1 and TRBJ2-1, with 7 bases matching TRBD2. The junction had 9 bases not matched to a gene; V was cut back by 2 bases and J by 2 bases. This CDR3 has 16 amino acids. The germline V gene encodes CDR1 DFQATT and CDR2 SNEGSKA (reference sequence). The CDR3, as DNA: TGCAGTGCTAGAAGCCTACTAGCGCTAGCCTACAATGAGCAGTTCTTC. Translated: CSARSLLALAYNEQFF.

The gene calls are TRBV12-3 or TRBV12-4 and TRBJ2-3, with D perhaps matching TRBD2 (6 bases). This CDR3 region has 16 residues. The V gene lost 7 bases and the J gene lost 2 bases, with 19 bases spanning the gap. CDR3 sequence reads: CASTRSGGGPTDTQYF. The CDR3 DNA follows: TGTGCCAGCACTCGTAGCGGAGGAGGGCCCACAGATACGCAGTATTTT.